The rows below give T cell receptor beta chains drawn from one sample of a study of tumour-infiltrating T cells in Burkitt lymphoma. Sequencing used immunoSEQ multiplex PCR; TCRdb keeps in-frame clones, though not all of them. The sample has 1,400 or so clones; approximately 13% are singletons. The sample taken for sequencing was tumor tissue. These receptor sequences come from a human donor with Burkitt lymphoma. CDR3s include the opening cysteine and the closing phenylalanine or tryptophan. A D gene is named only where the DNA matches it firmly. The size entry is marked missing in some rows and otherwise reads once, few, many or a size class.

size: NA
J: TRBJ1-1
V: TRBV9
length: 11
D: TRBD1
CDR3: CASSGDRDAFF
DNA: TGTGCCAGCAGCGGGGACAGGGATGCTTTCTTT

size: few
J: TRBJ1-6
V: TRBV7-2
length: 14
D: TRBD1
CDR3: CASSLGQMNSPLHF
DNA: TGTGCCAGCAGCTTGGGACAGATGAATTCACCCCTCCACTTT

size: NA
J: TRBJ2-1
V: TRBV11-2
length: 17
D: TRBD2
CDR3: CASSSVASGSSYNEQFF
DNA: TGTGCCAGCAGCTCAGTAGCAAGCGGGAGCTCCTACAATGAGCAGTTCTTC

size: few
J: TRBJ2-3
V: TRBV9
length: 16
D: TRBD2
CDR3: CASSVGVRGATDTQYF
DNA: TGTGCCAGCAGCGTAGGGGTGCGGGGGGCCACAGATACGCAGTATTTT

size: few
J: TRBJ2-1
V: TRBV10-2
length: 16
D: TRBD2
CDR3: CASSPGTSGGAEEQFF
DNA: TGCGCCAGCAGCCCCGGGACTAGCGGGGGGGCCGAAGAGCAGTTCTTC

size: NA
J: TRBJ1-2
V: TRBV5-1
length: 13
D: TRBD1
CDR3: CASSLGQGKGYTF
DNA: TGCGCCAGCAGCTTGGGACAGGGAAAGGGCTACACCTTC

size: NA
J: TRBJ2-7
V: TRBV4-1
length: 15
D: NA
CDR3: CASSLIIATSYEQYF
DNA: TGCGCCAGCAGCCTTATTATAGCGACCTCCTACGAGCAGTACTTC

size: few
J: TRBJ2-7
V: TRBV19
length: 14
D: TRBD2
CDR3: CASTASGRVYEQYF
DNA: TGTGCCAGTACCGCTAGCGGGAGGGTTTACGAGCAGTACTTC

size: NA
J: TRBJ2-3
V: TRBV7-6
length: 20
D: TRBD1
CDR3: CASSSRGLSARNQSTDTQYF
DNA: TGTGCCAGCAGCTCAAGGGGGCTTAGCGCGAGAAACCAGAGCACAGATACGCAGTATTTT

size: few
J: TRBJ1-2
V: TRBV6-5
length: 15
D: NA
CDR3: CASSYSRVANYGYTF
DNA: TGTGCCAGCAGTTACAGCCGGGTAGCTAACTATGGCTACACCTTC

size: few
J: TRBJ1-6
V: TRBV7-9
length: 15
D: TRBD1
CDR3: CASSGGTEGRSPLHF
DNA: TGTGCCAGCAGCGGCGGGACAGAGGGACGTTCACCCCTCCACTTT

size: few
J: TRBJ2-7
V: TRBV18
length: 13
D: TRBD1
CDR3: CASSPQGAHEQYF
DNA: TGTGCCAGCTCCCCACAGGGGGCCCACGAGCAGTACTTC

size: few
J: TRBJ1-1
V: TRBV7-9
length: 13
D: NA
CDR3: CASSLSKNTEAFF
DNA: TGTGCCAGCAGCTTATCCAAGAACACTGAAGCTTTCTTT

size: large
J: TRBJ2-7
V: TRBV10-1
length: 14
D: TRBD1
CDR3: CASSQDRDSYEQYF
DNA: TGCGCCAGCAGTCAAGACAGGGATTCCTACGAGCAGTACTTC

size: NA
J: TRBJ2-1
V: TRBV18
length: 15
D: TRBD1
CDR3: CASSPGQGALNEQFF
DNA: TGTGCCAGCTCACCTGGACAGGGGGCTCTCAATGAGCAGTTCTTC

size: few
J: TRBJ2-7
V: TRBV2
length: 15
D: NA
CDR3: CASSLGTLVTYEQYF
DNA: TGTGCCAGCTCCCTTGGGACCCTCGTGACCTACGAGCAGTACTTC

size: NA
J: TRBJ2-1
V: TRBV5-8
length: 14
D: NA
CDR3: CASSLGGWENEQFF
DNA: TGTGCCAGCAGCTTGGGTGGGTGGGAGAATGAGCAGTTCTTC

size: few
J: TRBJ1-1
V: TRBV7-6
length: 13
D: NA
CDR3: CASSLGMNTEAFF
DNA: TGTGCCAGCAGCTTAGGAATGAACACTGAAGCTTTCTTT

size: NA
J: TRBJ2-3
V: TRBV4-1
length: 14
D: TRBD2
CDR3: CASSQGAGADTQYF
DNA: TGCGCCAGCAGCCAAGGAGCGGGAGCCGATACGCAGTATTTT

size: NA
J: TRBJ1-4
V: TRBV4-3
length: 16
D: TRBD1
CDR3: CASSQGTGRTNEKLFF
DNA: TGCGCCAGCAGCCAAGGGACAGGGAGGACTAATGAAAAACTGTTTTTT

size: few
J: TRBJ2-1
V: TRBV7-9
length: 15
D: TRBD2
CDR3: CASSLRGGGAKAQFF
DNA: TGTGCCAGCAGCTTACGAGGCGGGGGGGCAAAGGCGCAGTTCTTC

size: few
J: TRBJ2-1
V: TRBV7-2
length: 12
D: TRBD2
CDR3: CASSLEAGARFF
DNA: TGTGCCAGCAGCTTAGAAGCGGGAGCGCGGTTCTTC

size: NA
J: TRBJ1-1
V: TRBV25-1
length: 13
D: NA
CDR3: CASSPQGATEAFF
DNA: TGTGCCAGCAGTCCTCAGGGTGCTACAGAAGCTTTCTTT

size: NA
J: TRBJ2-4
V: TRBV29-1
length: 13
D: TRBD1
CDR3: CSGTGIAKNIQYF
DNA: TGCTCCGGGACAGGGATAGCCAAAAACATTCAGTACTTC

size: few
J: TRBJ2-1
V: TRBV7-9
length: 14
D: NA
CDR3: CASSFQPPNHEQFF
DNA: TGTGCCAGCAGCTTTCAGCCTCCCAATCATGAGCAGTTCTTC

size: large
J: TRBJ2-7
V: TRBV2
length: 12
D: NA
CDR3: CASTTDNGEQYF
DNA: TGTGCCAGCACTACTGACAACGGCGAGCAGTACTTC

size: NA
J: TRBJ2-7
V: TRBV5-6
length: 16
D: TRBD2
CDR3: CASSFWTSGSNYEQYF
DNA: TGTGCCAGCAGCTTCTGGACTAGCGGGAGCAATTACGAGCAGTACTTC

size: NA
J: TRBJ2-4
V: TRBV11-2
length: 12
D: NA
CDR3: CASSIQGNIQYF
DNA: TGTGCCAGCAGCATTCAGGGAAACATTCAGTATTTC

size: few
J: TRBJ2-3
V: TRBV18
length: 14
D: TRBD2
CDR3: CASGLAGAADTQYF
DNA: TGTGCCAGCGGACTAGCGGGAGCGGCAGATACGCAGTATTTT

size: NA
J: TRBJ1-1
V: TRBV7-9
length: 13
D: NA
CDR3: CASSLARNTEAFF
DNA: TGTGCCAGCAGCTTAGCTCGGAACACTGAAGCTTTCTTT

size: few
J: TRBJ1-1
V: TRBV6-5
length: 13
D: NA
CDR3: CATPGQQNTEAFF
DNA: TGTGCCACCCCCGGGCAGCAGAACACTGAAGCTTTCTTT

size: NA
J: TRBJ2-5
V: TRBV4-2
length: 16
D: NA
CDR3: CASSPEPTQGAGTQYF
DNA: TGTGCCAGCAGCCCGGAGCCTACACAGGGAGCCGGGACCCAGTACTTC

size: few
J: TRBJ2-1
V: TRBV7-9
length: 15
D: TRBD1
CDR3: CASSPPDRGSYEQFF
DNA: TGTGCCAGCAGCCCTCCGGACAGGGGGTCTTATGAGCAGTTCTTC

size: few
J: TRBJ2-2
V: TRBV5-1
length: 13
D: TRBD1
CDR3: CASSGQGTGELFF
DNA: TGCGCCAGCAGTGGACAGGGTACCGGGGAGCTGTTTTTT

size: few
J: TRBJ2-3
V: TRBV9
length: 17
D: NA
CDR3: CASSVGTGTSITDTQYF
DNA: TGTGCCAGCAGCGTAGGGACCGGGACAAGTATCACAGATACGCAGTATTTT

size: NA
J: TRBJ2-5
V: TRBV5-4
length: 14
D: NA
CDR3: CASSLALREETQYF
DNA: TGTGCCAGCAGCTTGGCTCTCAGGGAAGAGACCCAGTACTTC

size: NA
J: TRBJ2-3
V: TRBV2
length: 15
D: NA
CDR3: CASSADHRGTDTQYF
DNA: TGTGCCAGCAGTGCGGACCACCGGGGCACAGATACGCAGTATTTT

size: NA
J: TRBJ1-2
V: TRBV19
length: 13
D: NA
CDR3: CASSFGLNYGYTF
DNA: TGTGCCAGTAGTTTCGGGCTGAACTATGGCTACACCTTC

size: NA
J: TRBJ1-1
V: TRBV6-5
length: 15
D: NA
CDR3: CASSYPEYLNTEAFF
DNA: TGTGCCAGCAGTTACCCTGAGTATTTGAACACTGAAGCTTTCTTT

size: few
J: TRBJ1-6
V: TRBV7-9
length: 14
D: TRBD1
CDR3: CASSQDRVSSPLHF
DNA: TGTGCCAGCAGCCAGGACAGGGTTTCCTCACCCCTCCACTTT